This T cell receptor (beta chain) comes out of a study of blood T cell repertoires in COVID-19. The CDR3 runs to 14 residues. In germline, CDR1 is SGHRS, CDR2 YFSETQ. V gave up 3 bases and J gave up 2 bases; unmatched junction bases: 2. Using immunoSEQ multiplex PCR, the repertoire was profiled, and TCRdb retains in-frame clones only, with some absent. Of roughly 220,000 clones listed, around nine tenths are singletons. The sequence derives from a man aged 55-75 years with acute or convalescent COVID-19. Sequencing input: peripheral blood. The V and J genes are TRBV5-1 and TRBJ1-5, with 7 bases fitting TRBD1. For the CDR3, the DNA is TGCGCCAGCAGCTCCGGACAGGGCAATCAGCCCCAGCATTTT. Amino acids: CASSSGQGNQPQHF.